These 27 T cell receptor beta chains share one sample of origin, sequenced in a study of T cells in Graves' hyperthyroidism and ophthalmopathy. TCR beta CDR3 region amplification was performed from RNA transcripts. HTBI primers were used for first-round RT-PCR of the TCR CDR3. TCRdb used MiXCR to reprocess the multiplex PCR reads, holding one entry per CDR3 protein. The sample lists approximately 610,000 distinct CDR3 sequences, roughly 14% occurring once. The material sequenced was blood. The receptors derive from a woman aged 40 to 50 with Graves' ophthalmopathy.

This clonotype was seen a handful of times. The gene calls are TRBV27 and TRBJ2-4, with a possible D match to TRBD1 (6 bases). Trimming pared 4 bases from V and 9 bases from J, leaving 13 bases between. There are 13 residues in the CDR3. Per the germline V gene, CDR1 is MNHEY and CDR2 is SMNVEV (reference sequence). The CDR3 is CASSWNREGIQYF. The CDR3 DNA reads as TGTGCCAGCAGTTGGAACAGGGAAGGCATTCAGTACTTC.

In this sample, this clonotype turned up many times. The chain carries TRBV6-2 or TRBV6-3 and TRBJ2-6; D possibly corresponds to TRBD1 (6 bases). The CDR3 contains 15 residues. CDR1 and CDR2 from the germline V gene are MNHEY and SVGEGT. Trimming cost V 6 bases and J 1 base, with 10 bases left between them. The CDR3 nucleotides read TGTGCCAGCAGGACAGGTTTTTCTGGGGCCAACGTCCTGACTTTC. Translation: CASRTGFSGANVLTF.

In this sample, this clonotype turned up many times. J is TRBJ1-5 and V is TRBV28; 9 bases are a match to TRBD1. Germline CDR1 is MDHEN and CDR2 is SYDVKM. J gave up 0 bases and V 9 bases, and 9 bases lay outside the gene matches. The CDR3 loop spans 16 amino acids. The chain's CDR3 is CASIRDRAYSNQPQHF. The CDR3 region has the DNA TGTGCCAGTATAAGGGACAGGGCTTATAGCAATCAGCCCCAGCATTTT.

This clonotype was seen repeatedly, ten times or more. This chain connects TRBV15 to TRBJ2-7; the D gene is possibly TRBD2 (5 bases). This CDR3 has 14 amino acids. Trimming removed 3 bases from V and 0 bases from J, with 9 bases in between. Per the germline V gene, CDR1 is LNHNV and CDR2 is YYDKDF (reference sequence). CDR3 sequence (DNA): TGTGCCACCAGCAGGGACTTTGGCTCCTACGAGCAGTACTTC. It yields the protein CATSRDFGSYEQYF.

For this clonotype: One junction end disagrees with the germline gene, perhaps due to a read error. This sequence joins TRBV5-1 and TRBJ1-1; tentatively, D is TRBD1 (6 bases). The CDR3 covers 14 residues. Germline loops: CDR1 SGHRS, CDR2 YFSETQ. CDR3 region: CASSLGGPNTEALF. The DNA of the CDR3 is TGCGCCAGCAGCTTAGGGGGTCCGAACACTGAAGCTCTCTTT.

The table lists this clonotype with many counts. The J gene is TRBJ2-2, the V gene TRBV20-1, with D possibly matching TRBD2 (6 bases). CDR1 and CDR2 from the germline V gene are DFQATT and SNEGSKA (reference sequence). Trimming removed 1 base at V and 4 bases at J, with 10 bases between. CDR3 size: 14 residues. CDR3 nucleotide sequence: TGCAGTGCTAGAGGCGCAGCGGGCACCGGGGAGCTGTTTTTT. Translated, it gives CSARGAAGTGELFF.

As concerns this clonotype: A single base separates this from a much larger clone, so it may be a read error. V is TRBV24-1 and J is TRBJ1-2; 7 nucleotides line up with TRBD1. CDR3 length: 13 amino acids. V gave up 4 bases and J gave up 3 bases; unmatched junction bases: 1. Germline assignment: CDR1 KGHDR and CDR2 SFDVKD. CDR3 DNA sequence: TGTGCCACCAGTGAGGGACAGCACTATGGCTACACCTTC. Protein: CATSEGQHYGYTF.

On this clonotype: A read error may be the cause here, since a much bigger clone is one base away. This chain links TRBV12-3 or TRBV12-4 with TRBJ2-7, with TRBD2 matching 11 bases. CDR3 size: 15 residues. The DNA of the CDR3 is TGTGCCAGCATTTTAAAACTAGCGGGAGACTACGAGCAGTACTTC. It specifies CASILKLAGDYEQYF.

Many counts were recorded for this clonotype. The rearrangement links TRBV7-9 to TRBJ2-7; 11 bases match TRBD2. Germline assignment: CDR1 SEHNR and CDR2 FQNEAQ (reference sequence). V lost 0 bases and J lost 1; bases outside the gene matches: 2. The CDR3 spans 16 residues. The CDR3 DNA reads TGTGCCAGCAGCTTAGCTCTAGCGGGGGGATCCTACGAGCAGTACTTC. Protein product: CASSLALAGGSYEQYF. The full variable domain, with the rest looked up from reference TRBV7-9 and TRBJ2-7, is DTGVSQNPRHKITKRGQNVTFRCDPISEHNRLYWYRQTLGQGPEFLTYFQNEAQLEKSRLLSDRFSAERPKGSFSTLEIQRTEQGDSAMYLCASSLALAGGSYEQYFGPGTRLTVT.

This clonotype has at least ten counts. V gene TRBV5-1 combines with J gene TRBJ2-7; 8 bases are shared with TRBD2. CDR1 is SGHRS, CDR2 YFSETQ, per germline. Trimming cost V 3 bases and J 1 base; bases outside gene matches: 3. The CDR3 is made up of 14 amino acids. DNA of the CDR3: TGCGCCAGCAGCTCTGTAGCGGGATCCTACGAGCAGTACTTC. Its translation: CASSSVAGSYEQYF.

This clonotype was seen once. The J gene is TRBJ2-7, the V gene TRBV6-2 or TRBV6-3; D gene unclear. The CDR3 sequence is 14 residues long. CDR1 MNHEY and CDR2 SVGEGT come from the germline V gene. Trimming cost V 2 bases and J 2 bases, with 10 bases left between them. CDR3 bases: TGTGCCAGCAGTTACAATGGCGGTCCCTACGAGCAGTACTTC. Translation gives CASSYNGGPYEQYF.

V is TRBV20-1 and J is TRBJ1-6; TRBD1 aligns across 11 bases. Germline assignment: CDR1 DFQATT and CDR2 SNEGSKA (reference sequence). This CDR3 has 17 amino acids. CDR3 in amino acids: CNALDRGLRAYNSPLHF. The CDR3 coding sequence is TGCAATGCCCTGGACAGGGGGCTTAGGGCCTATAATTCACCCCTCCACTTT.

This clonotype was counted many times. V is TRBV6-2 or TRBV6-3 and J is TRBJ1-2; 10 bases line up with TRBD1. CDR1 is MNHEY and CDR2 is SVGEGT in the germline V gene. The ends lost 6 bases at V and 6 bases at J; junction bases unmatched: 10. This CDR3 has 15 amino acids. CDR3: CASRDMGQGNDGYTF. The CDR3 nucleotides read TGTGCCAGCAGGGACATGGGACAGGGGAACGATGGCTACACCTTC.

This clonotype was found many times. This chain links TRBV11-2 with TRBJ2-5; 8 bases map to TRBD2. Germline V gives CDR1 SGHAT, CDR2 FQNNGV. The CDR3 has 17 amino acids. Trimming removed 6 bases from V and 2 bases from J; junction bases left unmatched: 14. CDR3 loop: CASRVGASGRTQETQYF. The CDR3 DNA is TGTGCCAGCAGAGTAGGGGCTAGCGGGCGTACTCAAGAGACCCAGTACTTC.

This clonotype was counted at least ten times. The genes are TRBV12-3 or TRBV12-4 and TRBJ2-3; 7 positions agree with TRBD1. This CDR3 is built from 16 residues. The V gene end was trimmed by 7 bases and the J gene end by 0 bases; junction bases not matched to a gene: 10. CDR3 nucleotide sequence: TGTGCCAGCAAAAGTGGGGACAGTACTAGCACAGATACGCAGTATTTT. This encodes CASKSGDSTSTDTQYF.

This clonotype was picked up many times. J is TRBJ1-1 and V is TRBV28; 7 nucleotides line up with TRBD1. With V trimmed by 9 bases and J by 5 bases, 6 bases remained unmatched. The CDR3 has 12 residues. In germline, CDR1 is MDHEN, CDR2 SYDVKM. Here the CDR3 reads CASGQDLTEAFF. The CDR3, as DNA: TGTGCCAGTGGACAGGATTTAACTGAAGCTTTCTTT.

This clonotype was observed many times. This chain uses TRBV6-1 with TRBJ2-7; 9 positions match TRBD2. Germline V gene lookup returns CDR1 MNHNS and CDR2 SASEGT. V shed 6 bases and J 2 bases; nucleotides not matched to a gene: 8. This CDR3 has 15 residues. CDR3 in DNA: TGTGCCAGCAGCATACTAGCGGGCGGAACCTACGAGCAGTACTTC. Translating gives CASSILAGGTYEQYF.

This chain connects TRBV7-8 to TRBJ2-7; 13 nucleotides align to TRBD2. J gave up 6 bases and V 0 bases, and 5 bases lay outside the gene matches. CDR1 and CDR2 from the germline V gene are SGHVS and FQNEAQ. The CDR3 extends over 16 amino acids. DNA of the CDR3: TGTGCCAGCAGCTTAGCTCGACTAGCGGGAGGACCCGAGCAGTACTTC. It specifies CASSLARLAGGPEQYF. The full variable domain, its missing parts supplied by reference TRBV7-8 and TRBJ2-7, is GAGVSQSPRYKVAKRGQDVALRCDPISGHVSLFWYQQALGQGPEFLTYFQNEAQLDKSGLPSDRFFAERPEGSVSTLKIQRTQQEDSAVYLCASSLARLAGGPEQYFGPGTRLTVT.

The chain employs TRBV7-2 and TRBJ2-5; D is ambiguous. CDR3 length: 11 residues. The germline CDR1 and CDR2 sequences are SGHTA and FQGNSA. Trimming pared 6 bases from V and 5 bases from J, leaving 7 bases between. CDR3 DNA sequence: TGTGCCAGCAGAATCTCGGAGACCCAGTACTTC. Amino acid sequence: CASRISETQYF.

Regarding this clonotype: A read error may be the cause here, since a much bigger clone is one base away. The CDR3 coding sequence is TGTGCCAGCAGTTTAAGGGCTCTGGGGAGCAATCAGCCCCAGCATTTT. This encodes CASSLRALGSNQPQHF. The chain is built from TRBV12-3 or TRBV12-4 and TRBJ1-5; no firm D call. Trimming cost V 2 bases and J 1 base, with 12 bases left between them. The CDR3 spans 16 residues.

The chain combines TRBV20-1 with TRBJ1-1, with TRBD1 as a possible D gene (5 bases). The CDR3 sequence is 15 residues long. With 3 bases removed from V and 0 bases from J, the gap between germline ends came to 14 bases. The germline gives CDR1 DFQATT, CDR2 SNEGSKA (reference sequence). Here the CDR3 DNA reads TGCAGTGCTAGGGTATCGGGACTCATGAACACTGAAGCTTTCTTT. This encodes CSARVSGLMNTEAFF.

Ten or more counts support this clonotype. The rearrangement joins TRBV28 to TRBJ2-7; no firm D call. The V and J ends lost 3 bases and 4 bases respectively, with 7 bases between them. This CDR3 has 12 amino acids. In germline, CDR1 is MDHEN, CDR2 SYDVKM. CDR3 protein: CASSFGEYEQYF. The CDR3 DNA is TGTGCCAGCAGTTTTGGAGAATACGAGCAGTACTTC.

In regard to this clonotype: A much larger clone lies a single base off, so this may be a read error. The chain carries TRBV6-5 and TRBJ2-7; D is uncertain. This CDR3 region has 15 residues. Trimming shortened V by 2 bases and J by 2 bases, and 13 bases separated the two germline ends. Germline V gene sequence: CDR1 MNHEY, CDR2 SVGAGI. The CDR3 loop reads CASSYDWTNTYEQYF. The CDR3 nucleotides read TGTGCCAGCAGTTACGACTGGACGAACACCTACGAGCAGTACTTC.

This clonotype appeared a few times. The junction and the germline gene differ at one end; a read error may be behind it. The chain is built from TRBV11-2 and TRBJ2-7; D gene ambiguous. This CDR3 has 13 amino acids. CDR1 and CDR2 from the germline V gene are SGHAT and FQNNGV. For the CDR3, the DNA is TGTGCCAGCAGCTTAGACAGGCCGAAACCGGCGGACTTC. This gives the protein CASSLDRPKPADF.

At least ten counts were recorded for this clonotype. The chain links TRBV30 to TRBJ1-2; D uncertain. The germline V gene encodes CDR1 GTSNPN and CDR2 SVGIG (reference sequence). Trimming removed 1 base from V and 0 bases from J, with 24 bases in between. This CDR3 has 19 residues. Here the CDR3 DNA reads TGTGCCTGGAGTGGCGTTCGCCGTTCGGCCTTCATACCTAACTATGGCTACACCTTC. Residues: CAWSGVRRSAFIPNYGYTF.

This sequence joins TRBV2 and TRBJ2-2; TRBD1 matches at 8 bases. CDR1 is SNHLY and CDR2 is FYNNEI in the germline V gene. Trimming at V came to 5 bases and at J to 7 bases, leaving 9 bases not matched to a gene. CDR3 length: 15 amino acids. For the CDR3, the DNA is TGTGCCAGCAGTCCTGGACAGGGCTGGGGCGGGGAGCTGTTTTTT. Amino acid sequence: CASSPGQGWGGELFF.

The table lists this clonotype with a few counts. This sequence joins TRBV12-3 or TRBV12-4 and TRBJ1-1; D is possibly TRBD1 (5 bases). The V end lost 7 bases, the J end lost 8 bases, and 17 bases lay between the germline ends. The CDR3 sequence is 13 residues long. This CDR3 reads CASITGRPIEAFF. The CDR3 DNA sequence: TGTGCCAGCATCACGGGACGCCCTATCGAAGCTTTCTTT.